This T cell receptor beta chain was sequenced during a study of blood T cell repertoires in COVID-19. Background on the study: The United States, Italy and Spain supplied acute and convalescent COVID-19 samples. PBMCs, B-cell-depleted T cells, or T cells provided the cDNA or gDNA that made up the material.

Germline V gene data show CDR1 as KGHSH and CDR2 as LQKENI. This CDR3 is built from 15 residues. V was clipped by 1 base and J by 3 bases; unmatched bases: 1. Original data processing: Nucleated cell counts were estimated from reference gene primer amplification. TCRdb keeps only in-frame clones here, not all; method: immunoSEQ multiplex PCR. The DNA was the basis for D and trimming; V, J and clone size are from that table. The data contain around 300,000 clones, 83% of them singletons. The chain joins TRBV18 to TRBJ2-3; 10 nucleotides match TRBD2. This clonotype was sampled from a woman aged 50 to 60 who had recovered from COVID-19. The specimen was peripheral blood. CDR3 nucleotides: TGTGCCAGCTCACCACTAGCGGGGGGTACAGATACGCAGTATTTT. Protein product: CASSPLAGGTDTQYF.